What follows are 27 T cell receptor beta chains derived from one specimen sequenced in a study of PD-1 blockade in classical Hodgkin lymphoma. TCRdb's table, derived via immunoSEQ multiplex PCR, lists solely in-frame clones and lacks some. The sample records approximately 27,000 clones, roughly 82% being singletons. Time point specified: cycle 4 day 1 (C4D1), after six to seven weeks of nivolumab. Each patient experienced a relapse that followed autologous stem cell transplantation, and brentuximab vedotin exposure varied. Here the sequenced sample was peripheral blood mononuclear cells (PBMCs), taken before the fourth cycle of nivolumab. These receptors were collected from a human donor with classical Hodgkin lymphoma.

The rearrangement uses TRBV7-3 and TRBJ2-3; weak D call: TRBD1 (6 bases). The CDR3 has 14 residues. Germline V gives CDR1 SGHTA, CDR2 FQGTGA. Deletions cut 5 bases from V and 4 bases from J, with 13 bases between. The CDR3 loop reads CASSPQGNADTQYF. The CDR3 DNA follows: TGTGCCAGCAGCCCCCAGGGGAACGCAGATACGCAGTATTTT.

The rearrangement joins TRBV7-2 to TRBJ2-2; 9 bases line up with TRBD2. Per germline, CDR1 SGHTA and CDR2 FQGNSA. With 4 bases clipped from V and 6 bases from J, the junction kept 6 bases outside the gene matches. This CDR3 region has 15 residues. CDR3: CASSSLAGAAGELFF. As DNA, the CDR3 is TGTGCCAGCAGCTCCTTAGCGGGGGCGGCCGGGGAGCTGTTTTTT.

This clone has just a few counts. The same CDR3 can be traced to other DNA sequences in this sample. J is TRBJ2-3 and V is TRBV2, with 10 bases fitting TRBD1. The CDR3 contains 14 residues. V was pared by 5 bases and J by 4 bases, with 3 bases of the junction left unmatched. The germline V gene encodes CDR1 SNHLY and CDR2 FYNNEI. This chain's CDR3 is CASSRDRGPDTQYF. For the CDR3, the DNA is TGTGCCAGCAGTAGGGACAGGGGCCCAGATACGCAGTATTTT.

The J gene is TRBJ2-5, the V gene TRBV6-1; D uncertain. Germline CDR1 and CDR2: MNHNS and SASEGT. V lost 3 bases and J 6 bases, leaving 11 bases between the germline ends. The CDR3 spans 13 residues. The CDR3 loop reads CASSDAIWQTQYF. The CDR3 DNA follows: TGTGCCAGCAGTGATGCCATATGGCAGACCCAGTACTTC.

V is TRBV30 and J is TRBJ1-6, with D unresolved. The CDR3 is 10 amino acids. Trimming left V 5 bases short and J 14 bases short, with 10 bases between. Germline V lookup: CDR1 GTSNPN, CDR2 SVGIG (reference sequence). The CDR3 sequence is CAWGFITLHF. The CDR3 region has the DNA TGTGCCTGGGGTTTTATCACCCTCCACTTT.

This clone was detected only a few times. The rearrangement uses TRBV5-1 and TRBJ1-2; D remains unclear. This CDR3 region has 12 residues. V was clipped by 7 bases and J by 8 bases, with 15 bases between them. Germline values: CDR1 SGHRS, CDR2 YFSETQ. The CDR3 protein is CASRPDERGYTF. CDR3 sequence (DNA): TGCGCCAGCCGGCCCGACGAAAGGGGCTACACCTTC.

In this sample, this clone turned up once. V and J are TRBV4-1 and TRBJ2-2, with TRBD1 as a possible D gene (6 bases). Germline V gene lookup returns CDR1 MGHRA and CDR2 YSYEKL. The CDR3 consists of 14 residues. Deletions cut 8 bases from V and 1 base from J, with 11 bases between. In DNA, the CDR3 is TGCGCCAGCCGTTGGACAGAGAACACCGGGGAGCTGTTTTTT. Its translation: CASRWTENTGELFF.

This chain connects TRBV9 to TRBJ2-7; 9 bases agree with TRBD1. Trimming took 0 bases from V and 5 from J; bases not matched to a gene: 9. The CDR3 totals 16 residues. Germline V gives CDR1 SGDLS, CDR2 YYNGEE. The CDR3 nucleotides are TGTGCCAGCAGCGTAGGGACCGGGACAGGGCTCAACGAGCAGTACTTC. Protein product: CASSVGTGTGLNEQYF.

The V and J genes are TRBV9 and TRBJ2-5; 15 bases align to TRBD2. The J segment lost 5 bases and the V segment lost 6 bases, leaving 8 bases of the junction unmatched. The CDR3 runs 16 residues. Germline CDR1 reads SGDLS; CDR2 reads YYNGEE. CDR3 protein: CASNPGLAGGWETQYF. CDR3 nucleotide sequence: TGTGCCAGCAACCCGGGACTAGCGGGGGGTTGGGAGACCCAGTACTTC.

This chain uses TRBV7-2 with TRBJ1-2; possibly TRBD1 for D (6 bases). V lost 4 bases and J lost 8, with 20 bases in between. Germline CDR1 and CDR2: SGHTA and FQGNSA. The CDR3 totals 15 residues. CDR3 DNA: TGTGCCAGCAGCTCAGGTGGGGGCGCCCGGCGGGGCTACACCTTC. This codes for CASSSGGGARRGYTF.

This chain links TRBV19 with TRBJ1-6; 9 bases are shared with TRBD1. The CDR3 has 16 amino acids. CDR1 is LNHDA, CDR2 SQIVND, per germline (reference sequence). The V and J ends lost 5 bases and 0 bases, in that order; junction bases with no gene match: 2. The CDR3 reads CASSQQGASYNSPLHF. Here the CDR3 DNA reads TGTGCCAGTAGTCAACAGGGGGCCTCCTATAATTCACCCCTCCACTTT.

The chain couples TRBV4-1 to TRBJ1-6; perhaps TRBD1 as D (5 bases). V lost 1 base, J lost 9 bases, and 19 bases lay in between. This CDR3 comprises 17 residues. CDR1 is MGHRA and CDR2 is YSYEKL in the germline V gene. CDR3 in amino acids: CASSQGFTGTQSSPLHF. The CDR3 coding sequence is TGCGCCAGCAGCCAAGGATTCACCGGGACCCAAAGTTCACCCCTCCACTTT.

The chain recombines TRBV15 with TRBJ2-1, with 9 positions matching TRBD2. The J segment lost 10 bases and the V segment lost 0 bases, leaving 16 bases of the junction unmatched. This CDR3 region has 18 residues. Germline assignment: CDR1 LNHNV and CDR2 YYDKDF (reference sequence). The CDR3 region has the DNA TGTGCCACCAGCAGAGAAGCGGGGGGCAGTCTAGCCAGGGGGGAGCAGTTCTTC. Protein sequence: CATSREAGGSLARGEQFF. The full variable domain, its missing parts supplied by reference TRBV15 and TRBJ2-1, is DAMVIQNPRYQVTQFGKPVTLSCSQTLNHNVMYWYQQKSSQAPKLLFHYYDKDFNNEADTPDNFQSRRPNTSFCFLDIRSPGLGDTAMYLCATSREAGGSLARGEQFFGPGTRLTVL.

This rearrangement joins TRBV9 to TRBJ2-3; 7 bases are a match to TRBD2. The length of the CDR3 is 15 residues. The germline V gene has CDR1 SGDLS and CDR2 YYNGEE. Trimming cost V 0 bases and J 0 bases; bases outside gene matches: 1. CDR3 in amino acids: CASSVAGGSTDTQYF. The CDR3 DNA reads as TGTGCCAGCAGCGTAGCGGGGGGAAGCACAGATACGCAGTATTTT.

This chain uses TRBV21-1 with TRBJ2-7. TRBV21-1 is a pseudogene locus. This CDR3 comprises 9 residues. CDR3 sequence reads: CASSIHPYF. The DNA of the CDR3 is TGTGCCAGCAGCATCCACCCGTACTTC.

The chain combines TRBV2 with TRBJ2-1, with a tentative D call TRBD2 (5 bases). This CDR3 is built from 13 residues. Germline lookup yields CDR1 SNHLY and CDR2 FYNNEI. Trimming removed 7 bases from V and 5 bases from J, with 12 bases in between. Written as DNA, the CDR3 is TGTGCCAGCACCCTGGACTCAAACAATGAGCAGTTCTTC. Protein: CASTLDSNNEQFF.

J is TRBJ1-5 and V is TRBV6-5; D call uncertain. Germline V gene lookup returns CDR1 MNHEY and CDR2 SVGAGI. The CDR3 sequence is 15 residues long. Trimming removed 5 bases from V and 0 bases from J, with 11 bases in between. The chain's CDR3 is CASSVRPLSNQPQHF. The CDR3 DNA reads TGTGCCAGCAGTGTAAGGCCCCTTAGCAATCAGCCCCAGCATTTT.

With respect to this clone: Germline and junction disagree at one end, which may indicate a read error. The rearrangement links TRBV2 to TRBJ2-2; D is perhaps TRBD1 (5 bases). Germline values: CDR1 SNHLY, CDR2 FYNNEI. The CDR3 length is 15 residues. The CDR3 spells CASSEEKGNTGELFF. The CDR3 coding sequence is TGTGCCAGCAGCGAAGAAAAGGGGAATACCGGGGAGCTGTTTTTT.

The CDR3 coding sequence is TGTGCCAGCAGCTTGGACACCCATCCAAGCTCCTACAATGAGCAGTTCTTC. It is translated as CASSLDTHPSSYNEQFF. The J gene is TRBJ2-1, the V gene TRBV5-4; D is unclear. Germline CDR1 SGHNT, CDR2 YYREEE (reference sequence). This CDR3 spans 17 amino acids. Deletions cut 0 bases from V and 0 bases from J, with 13 bases between.

CDR3 residues: CASSRVGRNNEQFF. Written as DNA, the CDR3 is TGTGCCAGCAGTCGGGTGGGGAGGAACAATGAGCAGTTCTTC. The chain uses TRBV5-5 and TRBJ2-1; TRBD2 is a possible D gene (6 bases). The CDR3 totals 14 residues. Germline V gene lookup returns CDR1 SGHKS and CDR2 YYEKEE (reference sequence). V lost 5 bases and J 5 bases, leaving 14 bases between the germline ends.

The DNA for the CDR3 is TGTGCCACCCGGGTGTCTGCGTACACTGAAGCTTTCTTT. Its translation is CATRVSAYTEAFF. The chain combines TRBV15 with TRBJ1-1; D is uncertain. V was clipped by 8 bases and J by 3 bases, with 13 bases between them. This CDR3 is built from 13 residues. CDR1 is LNHNV and CDR2 is YYDKDF in the germline V gene (reference sequence).

This clone was seen only once. This sequence joins TRBV6-6 and TRBJ2-1; D possibly corresponds to TRBD2 (6 bases). The CDR3 is 13 amino acids. The germline V gene has CDR1 MNHNY and CDR2 SVGAGI (reference sequence). V lost 2 bases, J lost 9 bases, and 11 bases lay in between. The CDR3 nucleotides are TGTGCCAGCAGTTACGGGAGGTGGGGTGAGCAGTTCTTC. This encodes CASSYGRWGEQFF.

The V call is TRBV7-8, the J call TRBJ1-1, with 9 bases that match TRBD1. V shed 2 bases and J 10 bases; nucleotides not matched to a gene: 8. Germline CDR1 and CDR2: SGHVS and FQNEAQ. The CDR3 length is 14 residues. The CDR3 DNA reads TGTGCCAGCAGCTTAATGGGACAGGGACGGGGAGCTTTCTTT. It codes for CASSLMGQGRGAFF.

The V and J genes are TRBV2 and TRBJ1-1; D ambiguous. CDR1 and CDR2 (germline): SNHLY, FYNNEI. CDR3 length: 13 residues. V was pared by 6 bases and J by 5 bases, with 13 bases between. CDR3 coding DNA: TGTGCCAGCAGCTTGGTAGGGAAGACTGAAGCTTTCTTT. Amino acids: CASSLVGKTEAFF.

CDR3 sequence: CASSISGALYEQYF. CDR3 coding DNA: TGCGCCAGCAGTATATCCGGGGCCCTTTACGAGCAGTACTTC. J is TRBJ2-7 and V is TRBV5-1; D may correspond to TRBD1 or TRBD2 (5 bases each). The CDR3 has 14 amino acids. V was clipped by 5 bases and J by 4 bases, with 16 bases between them. The germline V gene has CDR1 SGHRS and CDR2 YFSETQ.

The V call is TRBV19, the J call TRBJ1-4; D is perhaps TRBD1 (5 bases). CDR1 is LNHDA, CDR2 SQIVND, per germline (reference sequence). This CDR3 comprises 14 residues. Trimming took off 10 bases at V and 1 base at J, with 13 bases between the two ends. In nucleotides, the CDR3 is TGTGCCACCAGGGATCCTGGAACTAATGAAAAACTGTTTTTT. Translation: CATRDPGTNEKLFF.

The chain uses TRBV6-5 and TRBJ1-2; possible D gene TRBD1, 6 bases. CDR3 length: 15 residues. Trimming pared 5 bases from V and 8 bases from J, leaving 21 bases between. Germline V gene lookup returns CDR1 MNHEY and CDR2 SVGAGI. The DNA of the CDR3 is TGTGCCAGCAGTACAAACAGGGATTTGAAGGGCGGCTACACCTTC. It specifies CASSTNRDLKGGYTF.